These 10 T cell receptor beta chains share one sample of origin, sequenced in a study of T cells in Graves' hyperthyroidism and ophthalmopathy. TCR beta CDR3 regions were amplified from RNA. The HTBI primer set was used in a first-round RT-PCR of the TCR CDR3. In TCRdb, the multiplex PCR reads were re-called with MiXCR into one record per CDR3 protein. The sample records 540,000 or so distinct CDR3 sequences, around 16% being singletons. Sequenced input: blood. The receptors were gathered from a woman younger than 45 with Graves' hyperthyroidism.

There are many counts of this clonotype. The chain uses TRBV6-1 and TRBJ1-5, with D hard to call. Germline V gene sequence: CDR1 MNHNS, CDR2 SASEGT. The CDR3 covers 15 residues. Trimming shortened V by 1 base and J by 3 bases, and 10 bases separated the two germline ends. CDR3 sequence: CASSEVKGYNQPQHF. The CDR3 DNA sequence: TGTGCCAGCAGTGAAGTAAAGGGATACAATCAGCCCCAGCATTTT.

The sample holds a few counts of this clonotype. The chain links TRBV7-2 to TRBJ1-5, with a tentative D call TRBD1 (6 bases). CDR1 is SGHTA and CDR2 is FQGNSA in the germline V gene. This CDR3 spans 14 amino acids. Trimming left V 4 bases short and J 4 bases short, with 11 bases between. The CDR3 is CASSWTVSNQPQHF. CDR3 DNA sequence: TGTGCCAGCAGCTGGACAGTAAGTAATCAGCCCCAGCATTTT.

To note about this clonotype: With a much larger clone just one base away, this may be a read error. The chain is built from TRBV7-6 and TRBJ2-6, with D unclear. Germline CDR1 SGHVS, CDR2 FNYEAQ. Trimming left V 3 bases short and J 0 bases short, with 6 bases between. CDR3 size: 15 residues. The CDR3 loop is CASSFRTSGANVLTF. CDR3 in DNA: TGTGCCAGCAGCTTCAGGACCTCTGGGGCCAACGTCCTGACTTTC.

This clonotype was counted many times. This chain joins TRBV27 and TRBJ1-5; D not certain. V was pared by 2 bases and J by 4 bases, with 12 bases between. The CDR3 is 15 amino acids. CDR1 is MNHEY and CDR2 is SMNVEV in the germline V gene (reference sequence). The CDR3 DNA is TGTGCCAGCAGTTTAATGGCGAGCAAAAATCAGCCCCAGCATTTT. It yields the protein CASSLMASKNQPQHF.

J is TRBJ1-1 and V is TRBV6-1, with D unclear. Per the germline V gene, CDR1 is MNHNS and CDR2 is SASEGT. CDR3 length: 13 amino acids. Trimming pared 3 bases from V and 0 bases from J, leaving 5 bases between. The chain's CDR3 is CASSDYMNTEAFF. The DNA for the CDR3 is TGTGCCAGCAGTGACTACATGAACACTGAAGCTTTCTTT.

This clonotype was counted at least ten times. The V and J genes are TRBV18 and TRBJ1-1; D unclear. Germline V gene lookup returns CDR1 KGHSH and CDR2 LQKENI. The CDR3 is 14 residues long. Trimming removed 3 bases from V and 0 bases from J, with 8 bases in between. DNA of the CDR3: TGTGCCAGCTCACCCTCACGGCTGAACACTGAAGCTTTCTTT. It yields the protein CASSPSRLNTEAFF.

The rearrangement joins TRBV3-1 to TRBJ2-3, with D possibly matching TRBD2 (6 bases). CDR1 and CDR2 (germline): LGHDT, YNNKEL (reference sequence). The CDR3 length is 17 residues. Trimming stripped 1 base from V and 6 bases from J, with 20 bases between. CDR3 protein: CASSQGLDGSAEDTQYF. Here the CDR3 DNA reads TGTGCCAGCAGCCAAGGACTGGACGGGAGTGCTGAGGATACGCAGTATTTT.

Comments on this clonotype: A much larger clone is a single base away; this may be a read error. CDR3 region: CASSPTYRDDGYTF. The CDR3 bases are TGTGCCAGCAGCCCGACCTACAGGGATGATGGCTACACCTTC. The chain employs TRBV11-2 and TRBJ1-2, with a possible D match to TRBD1 (6 bases). V dropped 5 bases and J dropped 6 bases, with 16 bases sitting between them. The CDR3 runs to 14 residues. Germline CDR1 and CDR2: SGHAT and FQNNGV.

The rearrangement uses TRBV19 and TRBJ1-5; tentatively, D is TRBD1 (6 bases). The CDR3 consists of 14 residues. The V and J ends lost 7 bases and 0 bases respectively, with 10 bases between them. CDR1 and CDR2 from the germline V gene are LNHDA and SQIVND (reference sequence). CDR3 DNA: TGTGCCAGTACACAGGGTTATAGCAATCAGCCCCAGCATTTT. Its translation: CASTQGYSNQPQHF. Combining the CDR3 with reference TRBV19 and TRBJ1-5 gives the whole variable domain DGGITQSPKYLFRKEGQNVTLSCEQNLNHDAMYWYRQDPGQGLRLIYYSQIVNDFQKGDIAEGYSVSREKKESFPLTVTSAQKNPTAFYLCASTQGYSNQPQHFGDGTRLSIL.

On this clonotype: This may come from a read error, since a much larger clone is one base off. This sequence joins TRBV2 and TRBJ2-1; D call uncertain. Germline values: CDR1 SNHLY, CDR2 FYNNEI. There are 13 residues in the CDR3. CDR3 DNA sequence: TGTGCCATTTCACCGGCCGCCTACAATGAGCAGCTCTTC. Translation: CAISPAAYNEQLF.